The next 30 T cell receptor beta chains were all read from a single sample in a study of blood T cell repertoires in COVID-19. Measured with immunoSEQ multiplex PCR; TCRdb has only the in-frame clones, and not every one. The table lists 250,000 to 350,000 clones, 85% to 90% of them singletons. The source material was peripheral blood. Receptors were obtained from a woman aged 45-59 years with COVID-19, enrolled during active disease.

V gene TRBV6-5 combines with J gene TRBJ2-1; 9 positions agree with TRBD2. Germline V CDR1 and CDR2: MNHEY, SVGAGI. Losses at the gene ends were 9 bases for V and 3 bases for J; bases not matched to a gene: 6. This CDR3 contains 14 residues. The CDR3 DNA reads as TGTGCCAGTACCGCGGGAGGGTACTACAATGAGCAGTTCTTC. This gives the protein CASTAGGYYNEQFF.

V usage is TRBV18 and J usage is TRBJ1-4; 7 nucleotides agree with TRBD1. Germline V gene lookup returns CDR1 KGHSH and CDR2 LQKENI. V shed 6 bases and J 7 bases; nucleotides not matched to a gene: 8. The CDR3 extends over 14 amino acids. The CDR3 nucleotides read TGTGCCAGCTCTCCGACAGGGCCGGGTGAAAAACTGTTTTTT. Protein product: CASSPTGPGEKLFF.

J is TRBJ2-7 and V is TRBV14; D perhaps matches TRBD2 (5 bases). Per germline, CDR1 SGHDN and CDR2 FVKESK. V lost 0 bases and J 6 bases, leaving 18 bases between the germline ends. The CDR3 runs to 16 residues. The CDR3 protein is CASSQDWGVTGSEQYF. The CDR3 coding sequence is TGTGCCAGCAGCCAAGATTGGGGAGTAACGGGGTCCGAGCAGTACTTC.

This clone has just one count. V and J are TRBV5-1 and TRBJ2-2; the match to TRBD2 covers 8 bases. There are 16 residues in the CDR3. With V trimmed by 4 bases and J by 2 bases, 7 bases remained unmatched. The germline V gene encodes CDR1 SGHRS and CDR2 YFSETQ. As DNA, the CDR3 is TGCGCCAGCAGCCAACAAGCGGGAGATAACACCGGGGAGCTGTTTTTT. It is translated as CASSQQAGDNTGELFF.

The chain joins TRBV6-6 to TRBJ2-5; TRBD2 agrees at 11 bases. The CDR3 has 15 residues. Germline V gene data show CDR1 as MNHNY and CDR2 as SVGAGI (reference sequence). J was trimmed by 4 bases and V by 6 bases; bases with no gene match: 7. The CDR3 here is CASRSGLAGPETQYF. In nucleotides, the CDR3 is TGTGCCAGCAGGAGCGGACTAGCGGGCCCAGAGACCCAGTACTTC.

This clone has just one count. The chain recombines TRBV7-9 with TRBJ1-1; D is unclear. The germline V and J ends were trimmed by 0 bases and 0 bases, with 8 bases remaining between them. Per germline, CDR1 SEHNR and CDR2 FQNEAQ (reference sequence). The CDR3 is made up of 15 amino acids. CDR3 sequence: CASSLARSMNTEAFF. CDR3 bases: TGTGCCAGCAGCTTAGCCAGGTCGATGAACACTGAAGCTTTCTTT.

The V call is TRBV5-1, the J call TRBJ2-1; 8 nucleotides align to TRBD2. Germline V gene sequence: CDR1 SGHRS, CDR2 YFSETQ. V dropped 2 bases and J dropped 3; count of bases not matched to a gene: 4. This CDR3 is built from 15 residues. CDR3 DNA: TGCGCCAGCAGCTTTATTACTAGCGGCTACAATGAGCAGTTCTTC. Translated: CASSFITSGYNEQFF. Using reference TRBV5-1 and TRBJ2-1 for the parts outside the CDR3, the full variable domain is KAGVTQTPRYLIKTRGQQVTLSCSPISGHRSVSWYQQTPGQGLQFLFEYFSETQRNKGNFPGRFSGRQFSNSRSEMNVSTLELGDSALYLCASSFITSGYNEQFFGPGTRLTVL.

In this sample, this clone turned up a few times. The chain employs TRBV5-4 and TRBJ2-2; D possibly corresponds to TRBD2 (5 bases). Germline V lookup: CDR1 SGHNT, CDR2 YYREEE (reference sequence). The CDR3 contains 15 residues. V gave up 3 bases and J gave up 4 bases, with 13 bases separating them. CDR3 sequence (DNA): TGTGCCAGCAGCTCCGGGTTACGGGGCACCGGGGAGCTGTTTTTT. Encoded protein: CASSSGLRGTGELFF.

This chain links TRBV19 with TRBJ2-3, with a weak D call TRBD2 (7 bases). The V gene's germline CDR1 is LNHDA and CDR2 SQIVND (reference sequence). The CDR3 runs to 15 residues. Trimming removed 3 bases at V and 0 bases at J, with 10 bases between. In nucleotides, the CDR3 is TGTGCCAGTAGTATGGGGGGGGCAAGCACAGATACGCAGTATTTT. Its protein is CASSMGGASTDTQYF.

V is TRBV5-4 and J is TRBJ2-3; 13 nucleotides align to TRBD2. There are 18 residues in the CDR3. V was pared by 0 bases and J by 0 bases, with 4 bases of the junction left unmatched. Germline values: CDR1 SGHNT, CDR2 YYREEE (reference sequence). The CDR3 spells CASSLGTSGSTSTDTQYF. DNA of the CDR3: TGTGCCAGCAGCTTGGGGACTAGCGGGAGTACTAGCACAGATACGCAGTATTTT.

The chain employs TRBV27 and TRBJ1-2; a weak D match, TRBD1 (5 bases). The ends were cut back, 6 bases at V and 5 bases at J, with 16 bases in the middle. The CDR3 contains 14 residues. Germline V gives CDR1 MNHEY, CDR2 SMNVEV (reference sequence). DNA of the CDR3: TGTGCCAGCAGAGACGTCGGGGGTCTTTATGGCTACACCTTC. It yields the protein CASRDVGGLYGYTF.

V and J are TRBV5-1 and TRBJ2-3; 15 bases fit TRBD2. The CDR3 loop spans 16 amino acids. Losses at the gene ends were 4 bases for V and 4 bases for J; bases not matched to a gene: 4. Germline V gene lookup returns CDR1 SGHRS and CDR2 YFSETQ. The CDR3 nucleotides are TGCGCCAGCAGCCCGGGACTAGCGGGAGGTGCAGATACGCAGTATTTT. Its protein product is CASSPGLAGGADTQYF.

The rearrangement links TRBV19 to TRBJ2-1; D ambiguous. This CDR3 has 12 amino acids. The germline V gene has CDR1 LNHDA and CDR2 SQIVND (reference sequence). V lost 3 bases to trimming and J lost 4 bases, with 4 bases between them. CDR3 coding DNA: TGTGCCAGTAGTATTCGGTACAATGAGCAGTTCTTC. Its protein is CASSIRYNEQFF.

The chain carries TRBV2 and TRBJ2-5; 9 bases agree with TRBD2. The CDR3 spans 16 residues. V was pared by 7 bases and J by 5 bases, with 14 bases of the junction left unmatched. Germline V gene lookup returns CDR1 SNHLY and CDR2 FYNNEI. For the CDR3, the DNA is TGTGCCAGCACCGCTTATAGCGGGAGTATCTGGGAGACCCAGTACTTC. This translates into CASTAYSGSIWETQYF.

The chain employs TRBV6-2 or TRBV6-3 and TRBJ2-2; a weak D match, TRBD2 (6 bases). The germline V gene has CDR1 MNHEY and CDR2 SVGEGT. The CDR3 contains 15 residues. V lost 4 bases and J 6 bases, leaving 15 bases between the germline ends. CDR3 sequence (DNA): TGTGCCAGCAGTTTGGGAGGACTCGGGTCCGGGGAGCTGTTTTTT. Its translation: CASSLGGLGSGELFF.

This sequence joins TRBV3-1 (or the pseudogene TRBV3-2) and TRBJ2-1; 10 positions agree with TRBD1. Germline trimming cut 0 bases from V and 1 base from J; bases unmatched to any gene: 6. Germline CDR1 and CDR2: LGHDT and YNNKEL (reference sequence). The CDR3 sequence is 18 residues long. For the CDR3, the DNA is TGTGCCAGCAGCCAAGAAGCAAAGGACAGGGGGTCCTACAATGAGCAGTTCTTC. Translating gives CASSQEAKDRGSYNEQFF.

The chain uses TRBV5-1 and TRBJ2-1; TRBD1 matches 10 bases. Germline assignment: CDR1 SGHRS and CDR2 YFSETQ. There are 16 residues in the CDR3. With V trimmed by 0 bases and J by 4 bases, 4 bases remained unmatched. The CDR3 here is CASSLAAGQGYNEQFF. In nucleotides, the CDR3 is TGCGCCAGCAGCTTGGCCGCGGGACAGGGGTACAATGAGCAGTTCTTC.

The J gene is TRBJ1-1, the V gene TRBV10-3; D perhaps matches TRBD1 (5 bases). The V and J ends lost 4 bases and 3 bases respectively, with 21 bases between them. Per the germline V gene, CDR1 is ENHRY and CDR2 is SYGVKD. CDR3 length equals 17 residues. This CDR3 reads CAISGYRLQEKDTEAFF. For the CDR3, the DNA is TGTGCCATCAGTGGTTATAGGTTACAGGAGAAAGACACTGAAGCTTTCTTT.

The chain uses TRBV27 and TRBJ2-1; no reliable D call. V lost 2 bases and J lost 7, with 15 bases in between. The germline V gene encodes CDR1 MNHEY and CDR2 SMNVEV (reference sequence). This CDR3 is 15 amino acids long. The CDR3 nucleotides are TGTGCCAGCAGTTTAACCCCCCAATTCGGGAATGAGCAGTTCTTC. Protein sequence: CASSLTPQFGNEQFF.

This chain joins TRBV6-5 and TRBJ1-6, with a possible D match to TRBD1 (5 bases). Germline-derived CDR1 and CDR2 are MNHEY and SVGAGI. The CDR3 consists of 16 residues. Trimming shortened V by 0 bases and J by 10 bases, and 16 bases separated the two germline ends. The CDR3 coding sequence is TGTGCCAGCAGTTACTCGCCGGGCCCCGGGGGGTCACCCCTCCACTTT. Encoded protein: CASSYSPGPGGSPLHF.

CDR3 bases: TGTGCCAGTAACCCGGGACTATCAACCTCCGAGCAGTACTTC. Protein product: CASNPGLSTSEQYF. V and J are TRBV19 and TRBJ2-7, with TRBD2 identical over 7 bases. After removal of 7 bases from V and 6 bases from J, the junction contained 12 bases not matched to a gene. Germline assignment: CDR1 LNHDA and CDR2 SQIVND (reference sequence). CDR3 size: 14 residues.

This sequence joins TRBV18 and TRBJ2-5; D gene uncertain. This CDR3 contains 13 residues. The germline CDR1 and CDR2 sequences are KGHSH and LQKENI. Deletions cut 1 base from V and 5 bases from J, with 8 bases between. The CDR3 DNA sequence: TGTGCCAGCTCACCACTAAATCTCGAGACCCAGTACTTC. This codes for CASSPLNLETQYF.

CDR3 sequence reads: CSGSGLAGGTDTQYF. The CDR3 region has the DNA TGCAGCGGGTCAGGGTTAGCGGGAGGAACAGATACGCAGTATTTT. The chain uses TRBV29-1 and TRBJ2-3; TRBD2 agrees at 10 bases. Germline CDR1 reads SQVTM; CDR2 reads ANQGSEA. The CDR3 is made up of 15 amino acids. V shed 7 bases and J 3 bases; nucleotides not matched to a gene: 10.

The CDR3 region has the DNA TGTGCCAGTACAGGGAGGCAGGGTGATAGTCAGCCCCAGCATTTT. As protein: CASTGRQGDSQPQHF. The J gene is TRBJ1-5, the V gene TRBV19; D might be TRBD1 (5 bases). The CDR3 is made up of 15 amino acids. Germline V gene lookup returns CDR1 LNHDA and CDR2 SQIVND (reference sequence). Trimming stripped 7 bases from V and 6 bases from J, with 19 bases between.

This chain joins TRBV24-1 and TRBJ1-2; D gene unclear. This CDR3 is built from 11 residues. CDR1 and CDR2 from the germline V gene are KGHDR and SFDVKD. Trimming took off 5 bases at V and 5 bases at J, with 5 bases between the two ends. This chain's CDR3 is CATSAQYGYTF. For the CDR3, the DNA is TGTGCCACCAGTGCCCAATATGGCTACACCTTC.

The chain employs TRBV27 and TRBJ1-1; D is perhaps TRBD1 (6 bases). The germline CDR1 and CDR2 sequences are MNHEY and SMNVEV (reference sequence). Trimming left V 4 bases short and J 3 bases short, with 9 bases between. This CDR3 region has 13 residues. The CDR3 here is CASSSRGDTEAFF. The CDR3 region has the DNA TGTGCCAGCAGTTCCAGGGGAGACACTGAAGCTTTCTTT.

The chain employs TRBV4-3 and TRBJ2-7; tentative D call: TRBD2 (5 bases). The germline V and J ends were trimmed by 0 bases and 3 bases, with 15 bases remaining between them. Germline V gene lookup returns CDR1 LGHNA and CDR2 YSLEER. The CDR3 has 16 amino acids. CDR3 protein: CASSQDRQRRYYEQYF. The DNA for the CDR3 is TGCGCCAGCAGCCAAGATCGTCAGCGGAGATACTACGAGCAGTACTTC.

The V gene is TRBV4-2, the J gene TRBJ2-7, with unresolved D. Looked up from germline, CDR1 is LGHNA and CDR2 is YNFKEQ. Trimming pared 1 base from V and 1 base from J, leaving 17 bases between. CDR3 length: 17 amino acids. This CDR3 reads CASSQAIQPGYSYEQYF. As DNA, the CDR3 is TGTGCCAGCAGCCAAGCTATTCAGCCAGGATATTCCTACGAGCAGTACTTC.

The chain combines TRBV30 with TRBJ2-3, with a possible D match to TRBD2 (6 bases). The CDR3 totals 12 residues. The V gene lost 7 bases and the J gene lost 0 bases, with 8 bases spanning the gap. Germline CDR1 reads GTSNPN; CDR2 reads SVGIG (reference sequence). The CDR3: CASSGSTDTQYF. CDR3 nucleotide sequence: TGTGCCTCGAGCGGGAGCACAGATACGCAGTATTTT. The whole variable domain, filled in from reference TRBV30 and TRBJ2-3, reads SQTIHQWPATLVQPVGSPLSLECTVEGTSNPNLYWYRQAAGRGLQLLFYSVGIGQISSEVPQNLSASRPQDRQFILSSKKLLLSDSGFYLCASSGSTDTQYFGPGTRLTVL.

V and J are TRBV27 and TRBJ1-2; the match to TRBD1 covers 9 bases. Unmatched junction bases numbered 9, after V lost 5 bases and J lost 8 bases. The CDR3 extends over 14 amino acids. Per the germline V gene, CDR1 is MNHEY and CDR2 is SMNVEV (reference sequence). The CDR3 nucleotides read TGTGCCAGCAGTCCGGGGGACAGGGCTATCGGCTACACCTTC. Residues: CASSPGDRAIGYTF.